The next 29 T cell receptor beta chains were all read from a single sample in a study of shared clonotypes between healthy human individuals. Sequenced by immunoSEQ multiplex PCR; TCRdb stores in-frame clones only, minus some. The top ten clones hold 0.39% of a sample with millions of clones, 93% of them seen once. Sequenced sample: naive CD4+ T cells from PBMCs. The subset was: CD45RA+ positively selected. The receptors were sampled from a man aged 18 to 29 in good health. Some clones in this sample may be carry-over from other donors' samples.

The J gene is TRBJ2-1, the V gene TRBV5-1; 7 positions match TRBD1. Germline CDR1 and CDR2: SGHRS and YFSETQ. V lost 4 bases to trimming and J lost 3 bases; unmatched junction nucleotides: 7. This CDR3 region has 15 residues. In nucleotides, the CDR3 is TGCGCCAGCAGCCTTCGGGACAGTGGCTACAATGAGCAGTTCTTC. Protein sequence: CASSLRDSGYNEQFF.

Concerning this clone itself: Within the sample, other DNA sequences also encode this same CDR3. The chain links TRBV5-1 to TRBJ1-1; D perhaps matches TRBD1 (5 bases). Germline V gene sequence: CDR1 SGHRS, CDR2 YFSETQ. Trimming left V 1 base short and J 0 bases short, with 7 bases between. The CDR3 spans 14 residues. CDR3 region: CASSLQGMNTEAFF. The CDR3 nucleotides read TGCGCCAGCAGCTTGCAGGGCATGAACACTGAAGCTTTCTTT.

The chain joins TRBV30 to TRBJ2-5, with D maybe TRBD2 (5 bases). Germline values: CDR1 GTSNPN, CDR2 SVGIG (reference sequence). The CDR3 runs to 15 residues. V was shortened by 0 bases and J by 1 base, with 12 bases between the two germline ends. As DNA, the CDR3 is TGTGCCTGGAGTGTACCCGGGCTAGCCCAAGAGACCCAGTACTTC. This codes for CAWSVPGLAQETQYF.

Written as DNA, the CDR3 is TGTGCCAGCAGCTTAGCCGCGGGGCGTCCCCAGTTCTTC. Its translation is CASSLAAGRPQFF. The V and J genes are TRBV7-9 and TRBJ2-1; tentative D call: TRBD2 (6 bases). Germline CDR1 SEHNR, CDR2 FQNEAQ (reference sequence). The CDR3 length is 13 residues. V was clipped by 0 bases and J by 13 bases, with 13 bases between them.

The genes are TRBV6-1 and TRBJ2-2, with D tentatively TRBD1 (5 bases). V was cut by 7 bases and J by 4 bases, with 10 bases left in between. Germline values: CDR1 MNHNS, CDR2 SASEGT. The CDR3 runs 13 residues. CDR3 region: CASTSTATGELFF. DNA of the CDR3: TGTGCCAGCACCTCGACAGCCACCGGGGAGCTGTTTTTT.

DNA for the CDR3: TGCGCCAGCAGCTTGTTGGCGGGCGCGGATACGCAGTATTTT. This sequence encodes CASSLLAGADTQYF. The rearrangement uses TRBV5-1 and TRBJ2-3, with D maybe TRBD2 (5 bases). The CDR3 totals 14 residues. Trimming removed 1 base from V and 6 bases from J, with 12 bases in between. The germline V gene encodes CDR1 SGHRS and CDR2 YFSETQ.

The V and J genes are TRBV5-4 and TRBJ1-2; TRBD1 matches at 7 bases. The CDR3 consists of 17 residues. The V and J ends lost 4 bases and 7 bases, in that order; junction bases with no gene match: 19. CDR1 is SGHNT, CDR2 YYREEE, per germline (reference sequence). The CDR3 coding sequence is TGTGCCAGCAGCCACGCAGGGGGACCTGTGATTTTAGGTGGCTACACCTTC. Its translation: CASSHAGGPVILGGYTF.

The CDR3 protein is CASSLTGSRQPQHF. The DNA for the CDR3 is TGTGCCAGCAGCCTGACAGGGTCGAGACAGCCCCAGCATTTT. The rearrangement uses TRBV28 and TRBJ1-5, with 7 bases identical to TRBD1. CDR1 and CDR2 from the germline V gene are MDHEN and SYDVKM. The CDR3 consists of 14 residues. V dropped 6 bases and J dropped 7; count of bases not matched to a gene: 9. The full variable domain, rest sourced from reference TRBV28 and TRBJ1-5, is DVKVTQSSRYLVKRTGEKVFLECVQDMDHENMFWYRQDPGLGLRLIYFSYDVKMKEKGDIPEGYSVSREKKERFSLILESASTNQTSMYLCASSLTGSRQPQHFGDGTRLSIL.

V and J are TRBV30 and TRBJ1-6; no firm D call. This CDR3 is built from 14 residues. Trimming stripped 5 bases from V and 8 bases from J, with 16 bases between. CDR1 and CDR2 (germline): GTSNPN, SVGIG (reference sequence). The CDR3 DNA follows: TGTGCCTGGCGCCGGGCCAACGGTGATTCACCCCTCCACTTT. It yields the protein CAWRRANGDSPLHF.

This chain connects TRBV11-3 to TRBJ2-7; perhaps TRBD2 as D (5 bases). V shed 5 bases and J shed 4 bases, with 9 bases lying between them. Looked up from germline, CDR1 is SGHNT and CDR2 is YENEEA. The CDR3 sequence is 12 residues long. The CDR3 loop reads CASSPSGYEQYF. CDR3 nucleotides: TGTGCCAGCAGCCCATCGGGGTACGAGCAGTACTTC. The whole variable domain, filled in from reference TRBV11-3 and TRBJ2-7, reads EAGVVQSPRYKIIEKKQPVAFWCNPISGHNTLYWYLQNLGQGPELLIRYENEEAVDDSQLPKDRFSAERLKGVDSTLKIQPAELGDSAVYLCASSPSGYEQYFGPGTRLTVT.

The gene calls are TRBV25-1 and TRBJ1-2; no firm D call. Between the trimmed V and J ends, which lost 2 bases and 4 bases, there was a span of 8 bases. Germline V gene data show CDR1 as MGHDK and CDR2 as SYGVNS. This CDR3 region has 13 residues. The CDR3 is CASSEHRGYGYTF. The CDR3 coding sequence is TGTGCCAGCAGTGAACACCGGGGCTATGGCTACACCTTC.

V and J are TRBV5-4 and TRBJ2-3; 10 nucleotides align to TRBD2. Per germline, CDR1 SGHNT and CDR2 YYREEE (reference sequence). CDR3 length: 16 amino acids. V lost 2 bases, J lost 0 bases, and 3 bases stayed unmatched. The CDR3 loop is CASSFRAGGSTDTQYF. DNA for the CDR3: TGTGCCAGCAGCTTCCGAGCGGGAGGGAGCACAGATACGCAGTATTTT. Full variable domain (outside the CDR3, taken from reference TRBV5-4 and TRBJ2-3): ETGVTQSPTHLIKTRGQQVTLRCSSQSGHNTVSWYQQALGQGPQFIFQYYREEENGRGNFPPRFSGLQFPNYSSELNVNALELDDSALYLCASSFRAGGSTDTQYFGPGTRLTVL.

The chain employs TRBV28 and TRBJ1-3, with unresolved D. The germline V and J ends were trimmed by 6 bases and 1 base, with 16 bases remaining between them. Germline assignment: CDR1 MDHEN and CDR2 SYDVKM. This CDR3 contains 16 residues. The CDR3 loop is CASSPNHWGSGNTIYF. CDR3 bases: TGTGCCAGCAGCCCAAACCATTGGGGATCTGGAAACACCATATATTTT.

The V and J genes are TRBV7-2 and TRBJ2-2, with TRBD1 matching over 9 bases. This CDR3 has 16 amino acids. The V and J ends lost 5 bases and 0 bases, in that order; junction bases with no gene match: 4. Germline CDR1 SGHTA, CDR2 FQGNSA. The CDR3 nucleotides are TGTGCCAGCAGCGCCCGACAGGGGGCGAACACCGGGGAGCTGTTTTTT. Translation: CASSARQGANTGELFF.

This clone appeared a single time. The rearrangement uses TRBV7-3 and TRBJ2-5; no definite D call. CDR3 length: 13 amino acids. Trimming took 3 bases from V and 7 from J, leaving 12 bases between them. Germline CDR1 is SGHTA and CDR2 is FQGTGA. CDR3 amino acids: CASSLDHLGTQYF. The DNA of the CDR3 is TGTGCCAGCAGCTTGGACCACCTAGGGACCCAGTACTTC.

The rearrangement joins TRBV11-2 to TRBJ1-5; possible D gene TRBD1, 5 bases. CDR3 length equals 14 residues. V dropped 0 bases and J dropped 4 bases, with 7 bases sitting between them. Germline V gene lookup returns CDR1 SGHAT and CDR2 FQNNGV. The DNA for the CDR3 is TGTGCCAGCAGCTTAGATGGGGCGAATCAGCCCCAGCATTTT. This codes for CASSLDGANQPQHF.

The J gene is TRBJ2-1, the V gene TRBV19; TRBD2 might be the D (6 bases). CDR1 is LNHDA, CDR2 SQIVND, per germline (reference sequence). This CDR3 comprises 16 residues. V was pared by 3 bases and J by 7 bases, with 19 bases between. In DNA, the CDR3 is TGTGCCAGTAGTATTCGAGGAGCGGGCTTTGGAAATGAGCAGTTCTTC. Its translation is CASSIRGAGFGNEQFF.

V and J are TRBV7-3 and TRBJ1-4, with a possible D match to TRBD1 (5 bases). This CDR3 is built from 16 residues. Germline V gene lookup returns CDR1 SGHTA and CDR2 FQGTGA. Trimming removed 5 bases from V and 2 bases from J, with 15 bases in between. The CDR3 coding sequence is TGTGCCAGCAGCGCAGATCAGGGAACTACTAATGAAAAACTGTTTTTT. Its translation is CASSADQGTTNEKLFF.

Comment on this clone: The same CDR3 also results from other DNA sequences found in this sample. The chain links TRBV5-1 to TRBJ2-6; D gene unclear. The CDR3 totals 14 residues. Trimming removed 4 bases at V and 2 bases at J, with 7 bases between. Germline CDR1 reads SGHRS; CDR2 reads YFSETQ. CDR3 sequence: CASSPQAGANVLTF. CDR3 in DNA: TGCGCCAGCAGCCCGCAAGCTGGGGCCAACGTCCTGACTTTC.

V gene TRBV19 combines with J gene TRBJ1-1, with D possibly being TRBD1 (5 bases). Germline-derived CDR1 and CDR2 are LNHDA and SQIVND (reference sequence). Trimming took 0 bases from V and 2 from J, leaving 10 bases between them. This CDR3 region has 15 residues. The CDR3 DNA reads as TGTGCCAGTAGTATAGAGGGGGGTCTCAACACTGAAGCTTTCTTT. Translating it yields CASSIEGGLNTEAFF. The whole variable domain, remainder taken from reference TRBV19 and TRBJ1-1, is DGGITQSPKYLFRKEGQNVTLSCEQNLNHDAMYWYRQDPGQGLRLIYYSQIVNDFQKGDIAEGYSVSREKKESFPLTVTSAQKNPTAFYLCASSIEGGLNTEAFFGQGTRLTVV.

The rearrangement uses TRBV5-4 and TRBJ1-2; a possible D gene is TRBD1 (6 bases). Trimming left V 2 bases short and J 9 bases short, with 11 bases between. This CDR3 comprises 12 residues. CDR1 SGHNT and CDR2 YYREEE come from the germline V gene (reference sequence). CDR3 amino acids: CASSFYTGSYTF. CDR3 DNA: TGTGCCAGCAGCTTTTACACAGGGAGCTACACCTTC.

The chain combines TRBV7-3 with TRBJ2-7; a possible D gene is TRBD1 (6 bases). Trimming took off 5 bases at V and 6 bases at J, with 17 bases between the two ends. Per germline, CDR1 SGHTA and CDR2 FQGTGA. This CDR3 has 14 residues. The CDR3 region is CASSPQGNLGEQYF. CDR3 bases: TGTGCCAGCAGCCCGCAGGGGAACTTGGGCGAGCAGTACTTC. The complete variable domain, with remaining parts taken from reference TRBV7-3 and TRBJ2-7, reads GAGVSQTPSNKVTEKGKYVELRCDPISGHTALYWYRQSLGQGPEFLIYFQGTGAADDSGLPNDRFFAVRPEGSVSTLKIQRTERGDSAVYLCASSPQGNLGEQYFGPGTRLTVT.

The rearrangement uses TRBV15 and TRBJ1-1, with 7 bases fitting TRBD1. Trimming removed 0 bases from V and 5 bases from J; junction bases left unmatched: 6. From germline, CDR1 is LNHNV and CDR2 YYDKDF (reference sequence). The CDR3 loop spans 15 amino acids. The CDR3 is CATSRDPQGETEAFF. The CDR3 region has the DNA TGTGCCACCAGCAGAGATCCGCAGGGGGAGACTGAAGCTTTCTTT.

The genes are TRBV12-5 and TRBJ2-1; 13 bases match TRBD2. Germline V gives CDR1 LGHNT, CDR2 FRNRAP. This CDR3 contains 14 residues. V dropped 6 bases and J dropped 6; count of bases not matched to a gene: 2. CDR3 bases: TGTGCTAGTGGACTAGCGGGAGGGACCAATGAGCAGTTCTTC. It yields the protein CASGLAGGTNEQFF.

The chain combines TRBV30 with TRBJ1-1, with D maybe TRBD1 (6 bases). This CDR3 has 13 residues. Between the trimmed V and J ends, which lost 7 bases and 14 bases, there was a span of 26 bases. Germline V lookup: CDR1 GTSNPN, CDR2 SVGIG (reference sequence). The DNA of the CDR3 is TGTGCCTTGGAGGGGGGTGGACGCCTAAGTGTATTCTTT. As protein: CALEGGGRLSVFF.

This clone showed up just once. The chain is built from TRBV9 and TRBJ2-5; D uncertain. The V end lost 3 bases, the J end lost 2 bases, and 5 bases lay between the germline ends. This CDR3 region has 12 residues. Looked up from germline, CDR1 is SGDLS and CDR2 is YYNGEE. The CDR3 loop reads CASSAGQETQYF. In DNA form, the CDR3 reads TGTGCCAGCAGCGCCGGACAAGAGACCCAGTACTTC.

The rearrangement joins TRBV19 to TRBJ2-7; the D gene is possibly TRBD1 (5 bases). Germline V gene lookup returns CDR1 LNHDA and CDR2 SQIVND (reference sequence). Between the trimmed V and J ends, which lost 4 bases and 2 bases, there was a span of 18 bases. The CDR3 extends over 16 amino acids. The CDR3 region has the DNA TGTGCCAGTAGTAGGCCCCCCCGGCAGGGCACCTACGAGCAGTACTTC. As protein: CASSRPPRQGTYEQYF.

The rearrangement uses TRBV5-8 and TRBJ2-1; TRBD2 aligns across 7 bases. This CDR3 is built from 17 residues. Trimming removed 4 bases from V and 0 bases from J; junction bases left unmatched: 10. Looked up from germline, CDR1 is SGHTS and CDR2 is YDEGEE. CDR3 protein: CASSAGRGISSYNEQFF. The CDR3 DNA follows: TGTGCCAGCAGCGCGGGGCGGGGGATTAGCTCCTACAATGAGCAGTTCTTC. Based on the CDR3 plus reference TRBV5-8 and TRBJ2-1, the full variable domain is EAGVTQSPTHLIKTRGQQATLRCSPISGHTSVYWYQQALGLGLQFLLWYDEGEERNRGNFPPRFSGRQFPNYSSELNVNALELEDSALYLCASSAGRGISSYNEQFFGPGTRLTVL.

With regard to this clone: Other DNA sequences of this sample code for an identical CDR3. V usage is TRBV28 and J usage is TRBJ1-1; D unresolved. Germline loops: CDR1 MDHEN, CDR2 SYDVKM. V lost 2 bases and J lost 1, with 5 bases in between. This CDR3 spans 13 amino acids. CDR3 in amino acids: CASSLTANTEAFF. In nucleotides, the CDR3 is TGTGCCAGCAGTTTAACTGCGAACACTGAAGCTTTCTTT.